This T cell receptor beta chain derives from a study of human T cells and chemical hapten exposure. Findings and limits, study-wide: Controls had significantly fewer large CDR3 similarity clusters than were formed by expanded TCRs. With regard to DPC sensitization, TCRs above 1 in 1000 frequency did not change.

Attachment of unique molecular identifiers to individual cDNA molecules was performed in the library. Authors' data handling: Ranging from about 20,000 to 690,600, TCR counts per sample had a median value of roughly 96,000. TCRdb re-called the reads with MiXCR, one entry per CDR3 protein. It is TCRdb's table, rather than the study itself, that gives the V and J calls and clone size. The sample shows fewer than 5,500 distinct CDR3 sequences, more than 40% of them seen only once. CDR1 SGHTA and CDR2 FQGNSA come from the germline V gene. The CDR3 covers 15 residues. V shed 1 base and J 7 bases; nucleotides not matched to a gene: 7. This clonotype was counted only a few times. As yet, its antigen is unknown. Treatment in this sample: therapeutic diphenylcyclopropenone sensitization with weekly scalp DPC. Every donor had alopecia and was 18 to 70 years old; all were suitable for DPC.

Source: whole blood, taken before DPC sensitization or 2, 6, or about 24 weeks after (not recorded which). The sequence was obtained from an adult with alopecia areata. Some clones in this sample may be carry-over from other donors' samples. This table probably holds off-target reads from a library built for another chain. The chain uses TRBV7-2 and TRBJ2-3; TRBD2 aligns across 8 bases. CDR3 region: CASSLGAGGLNTQYF. The CDR3 DNA follows: TGTGCCAGCAGCTTAGGGGCGGGAGGTCTGAATACGCAGTATTTT. Based on the CDR3 plus reference TRBV7-2 and TRBJ2-3, the full variable domain is GAGVSQSPSNKVTEKGKDVELRCDPISGHTALYWYRQSLGQGLEFLIYFQGNSAPDKSGLPSDRFSAERTGGSVSTLTIQRTQQEDSAVYLCASSLGAGGLNTQYFGPGTRLTVL.